Listed below are T cell receptor beta chains from one sample, sequenced in a study of CD8 T cells in ankylosing spondylitis. One entry per CDR3 protein results from TCRdb running MiXCR on the 5' RACE reads. This table holds about 460,000 distinct CDR3 sequences, 5.3% found once. Sequencing was done on a sample of blood, either unsorted or a sorted T cell fraction (not recorded which). The origin of the receptors is a male donor with ankylosing spondylitis. Each CDR3 is given with its conserved first and last residue. The D gene is left open where the match is weak. Expanded clones get a size class; other rows say once, few or many, or leave the size out.

TRBJ2-7 many TRBD2 TRBV20-1 CSARDPLAGYEQYF TGCAGTGCTAGAGATCCCCTAGCGGGTTACGAGCAGTACTTC
TRBJ2-6 many NA TRBV12-3/TRBV12-4 CASSSGRSSGANVLTF TGTGCCAGCAGTTCCGGGAGAAGCTCTGGGGCCAACGTCCTGACTTTC
TRBJ2-7 few TRBD1 TRBV20-1 CSASGQASYEQYF TGCAGTGCTTCGGGACAGGCCTCCTACGAGCAGTACTTC
TRBJ2-7 many NA TRBV7-2 CASSLYPGFNEQYF TGTGCCAGCAGCTTATATCCCGGTTTCAACGAGCAGTACTTC
TRBJ1-4 many TRBD1 TRBV10-3 CAISETRQGGTNEKLFF TGTGCCATCAGTGAGACGCGACAGGGGGGAACTAATGAAAAACTGTTTTTT
TRBJ2-4 many TRBD2 TRBV4-2 CASSQDVALAGGPKNIQYF TGTGCCAGCAGCCAAGATGTAGCACTAGCGGGAGGGCCAAAAAACATTCAGTACTTC
TRBJ2-4 many NA TRBV24-1 CATSDPGLKNIQYF TGTGCCACCAGTGATCCGGGTCTCAAAAACATTCAGTACTTC
TRBJ1-2 NA NA TRBV5-1 CASRYGRGNYGYTF TGCGCCAGCAGATATGGACGGGGTAACTATGGCTACACCTTC
TRBJ1-4 many TRBD1 TRBV2 CASSRQGAGEKLFF TGTGCCAGCAGTCGACAGGGGGCAGGCGAAAAACTGTTTTTT
TRBJ2-1 many NA TRBV7-9 CASSVGLLGRVDEQFF TGTGCCAGCAGCGTAGGCCTTTTGGGGCGAGTCGATGAGCAGTTCTTC
TRBJ2-4 many TRBD2 TRBV7-9 CATRGENIQYF TGTGCCACCCGGGGGGAAAACATTCAGTACTTC
TRBJ1-1 many NA TRBV6-2/TRBV6-3 CASSWRTAYHTEAFF TGTGCCAGCAGTTGGAGGACAGCATATCACACTGAAGCTTTCTTT
TRBJ2-5 many TRBD2 TRBV3-1 CASSQEGGSRHQETQYF TGTGCCAGCAGCCAAGAAGGCGGGAGTAGACACCAAGAGACCCAGTACTTC
TRBJ1-2 many NA TRBV20-1 CSARAQIYGYTF TGCAGTGCTAGAGCCCAGATCTATGGCTACACCTTC
TRBJ1-2 many NA TRBV3-1 CASRGDGFAANYGYTF TGTGCCAGCAGGGGGGACGGCTTTGCAGCTAACTATGGCTACACCTTC
TRBJ2-5 NA NA TRBV29-1 CSAARTQETQYF TGCAGCGCAGCTAGAACCCAAGAGACCCAGTACTTC
TRBJ2-7 NA NA TRBV11-2 CASSLVRGPTYEQYF TGTGCCAGCAGCTTAGTAAGGGGCCCTACCTACGAGCAGTACTTC
TRBJ2-3 many TRBD1 TRBV4-3 CASSQDPQGYGTDTQYF TGCGCCAGCAGCCAAGATCCACAGGGGTATGGCACAGATACGCAGTATTTT
TRBJ1-6 many NA TRBV12-3/TRBV12-4 CASRLSAGSNSPLHF TGTGCCAGCAGGCTGTCAGCCGGTTCTAATTCACCCCTCCACTTT
TRBJ2-3 many NA TRBV12-3/TRBV12-4 CASSLIDTQYF TGTGCCAGCAGCTTAATCGATACGCAGTATTTT
TRBJ2-4 NA NA TRBV28 CASSRAEKNIQYF TGTGCCAGCAGCCGGGCGGAAAAAAACATTCAGTACTTC
TRBJ2-1 NA TRBD2 TRBV11-2 CASSLGLGGGAGEQFF TGTGCCAGCAGCTTGGGACTAGGCGGGGGGGCCGGTGAGCAGTTCTTC
TRBJ1-2 many NA TRBV7-2 CASSLERTASYGYTF TGTGCCAGCAGCTTGGAGCGGACAGCAAGCTATGGCTACACCTTC
TRBJ2-1 few TRBD2 TRBV6-5 CASSYLILAGGIDEQFF TGTGCCAGCAGTTATCTTATTCTAGCGGGGGGGATCGATGAGCAGTTCTTC
TRBJ2-7 many NA TRBV7-9 CASSPSTDPGKQYF TGTGCCAGCAGCCCTTCGACGGACCCCGGGAAGCAGTACTTC
TRBJ2-3 many NA TRBV27 CASKGIGRRDTQYF TGTGCCAGCAAGGGAATAGGCAGGAGAGATACGCAGTATTTT
TRBJ2-5 few NA TRBV6-1 CASWLPQETQYF TGTGCCAGCTGGCTACCCCAAGAGACCCAGTACTTC
TRBJ2-3 many TRBD2 TRBV27 CACSKGTSGRDTQYF TGTGCCTGCTCTAAAGGGACTAGCGGGAGAGATACGCAGTATTTT
TRBJ2-1 NA NA TRBV7-2 CASSSSGYQLEQFF TGTGCCAGCAGCAGTTCCGGCTATCAATTAGAGCAGTTCTTC
TRBJ2-5 few TRBD2 TRBV5-1 CASSLTVAGVGETQYF TGCGCCAGCAGCTTGACGGTAGCGGGAGTGGGGGAGACCCAGTACTTC
TRBJ1-5 NA TRBD1 TRBV6-1 CASSGTGRHQHQHF TGTGCCAGCAGTGGGACAGGGAGGCATCAGCACCAGCATTTT
TRBJ2-2 many NA TRBV6-2/TRBV6-3 CASGRVTTGELFF TGTGCCAGCGGACGCGTTACCACCGGGGAGCTGTTTTTT
TRBJ2-7 NA NA TRBV5-5 CASSSWGPRSSYEQYF TGTGCCAGCAGCTCCTGGGGACCCCGGAGCTCCTACGAGCAGTACTTC
TRBJ2-2 many NA TRBV9 CASSPWGGSSTGELFF TGTGCCAGCAGCCCCTGGGGGGGCTCTAGCACCGGGGAGCTGTTTTTT
TRBJ1-2 many NA TRBV6-4 CASSASGARDGYTF TGTGCCAGCAGTGCGTCGGGGGCAAGGGATGGCTACACCTTC
TRBJ1-4 many TRBD1 TRBV7-9 CASSAGQGYREKLFF TGTGCCAGCAGCGCAGGACAGGGGTACAGAGAAAAACTGTTTTTT
TRBJ1-6 many NA TRBV6-1 CASEGRGRGNSPLHF TGTGCCAGCGAGGGTCGGGGGCGCGGAAATTCACCCCTCCACTTT
TRBJ2-5 many TRBD2 TRBV4-3 CASSQDSLAGVGETQYF TGCGCCAGCAGCCAAGATAGCCTAGCGGGAGTCGGGGAGACCCAGTACTTC
TRBJ2-7 many NA TRBV5-6 CASSLAGPGVYSYEQYF TGTGCCAGCAGCTTGGCAGGACCGGGGGTTTACTCCTACGAGCAGTACTTC
TRBJ2-7 many NA TRBV21-1 CASTRDEQYF TGTGCCAGCACCAGGGACGAGCAGTACTTC
TRBJ2-3 many NA TRBV10-3 CAISENRPDTQYF TGTGCCATCAGTGAAAATAGACCAGATACGCAGTATTTT
TRBJ1-5 NA NA TRBV3-1 CASSQGLGAGNQPQHF TGTGCCAGCAGCCAAGGGTTGGGGGCCGGTAATCAGCCCCAGCATTTT
TRBJ2-1 many TRBD1 TRBV4-3 CASSQDYPATGFRDEQFF TGCGCCAGCAGCCAAGATTATCCGGCGACAGGGTTTAGGGATGAGCAGTTCTTC
TRBJ1-2 many TRBD1 TRBV20-1 CSAILRDRGYGYTF TGCAGTGCTATTCTCCGGGACAGGGGATATGGCTACACCTTC
TRBJ2-7 NA NA TRBV5-4 CAIGLATSPYEQYF TGTGCCATCGGCTTGGCCACTAGTCCCTACGAGCAGTACTTC
TRBJ2-5 many TRBD2 TRBV5-1 CASSTLGREETQYF TGCGCCAGCAGCACCCTTGGGAGGGAAGAGACCCAGTACTTC
TRBJ1-4 NA TRBD1 TRBV27 CASSPGTGGASNEKLFF TGTGCCAGCAGTCCTGGGACAGGCGGTGCATCTAATGAAAAACTGTTTTTT
TRBJ2-3 few TRBD1 TRBV18 CASSLQGALGTDTQYF TGTGCCAGCTCCCTACAGGGGGCGCTTGGGACAGATACGCAGTATTTT
TRBJ2-7 many TRBD2 TRBV7-2 CASSSGLAGGEQYF TGTGCCAGCAGCTCCGGACTAGCGGGAGGCGAGCAGTACTTC
TRBJ2-7 many NA TRBV14 CASSQDLALLGPYEQYF TGTGCCAGCAGCCAAGATCTCGCGCTCCTGGGTCCCTACGAGCAGTACTTC
TRBJ2-2 NA TRBD2 TRBV5-1 CASSETASGVDRELFF TGCGCCAGCAGCGAAACGGCTAGCGGGGTCGACCGGGAGCTGTTTTTT
TRBJ2-2 many NA TRBV9 CASSPQVRDTGELFF TGTGCCAGCAGCCCTCAAGTTAGGGACACCGGGGAGCTGTTTTTT
TRBJ2-5 many NA TRBV20-1 CSARDGSSGLQETQYF TGCAGTGCTAGAGATGGGAGCAGCGGACTCCAAGAGACCCAGTACTTC
TRBJ1-2 few NA TRBV4-3 CASSQSTRNYGYTF TGCGCCAGCAGCCAATCCACCCGGAACTATGGCTACACCTTC
TRBJ2-7 many NA TRBV12-3/TRBV12-4 CASSLAGTVSYEQYF TGTGCCAGCAGTTTAGCGGGGACGGTCTCCTACGAGCAGTACTTC